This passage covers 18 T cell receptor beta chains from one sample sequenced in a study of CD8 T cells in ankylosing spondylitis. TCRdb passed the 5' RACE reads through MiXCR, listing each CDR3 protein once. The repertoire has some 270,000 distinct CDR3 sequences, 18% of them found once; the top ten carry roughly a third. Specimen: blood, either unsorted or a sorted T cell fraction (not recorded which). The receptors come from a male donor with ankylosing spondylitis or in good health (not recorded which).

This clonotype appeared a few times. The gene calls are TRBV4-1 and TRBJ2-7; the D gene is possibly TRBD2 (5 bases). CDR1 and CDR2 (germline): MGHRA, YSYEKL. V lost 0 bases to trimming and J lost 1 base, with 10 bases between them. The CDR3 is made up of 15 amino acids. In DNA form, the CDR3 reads TGCGCCAGCAGCCAAGATCGGACTTTTTCCTACGAGCAGTACTTC. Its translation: CASSQDRTFSYEQYF.

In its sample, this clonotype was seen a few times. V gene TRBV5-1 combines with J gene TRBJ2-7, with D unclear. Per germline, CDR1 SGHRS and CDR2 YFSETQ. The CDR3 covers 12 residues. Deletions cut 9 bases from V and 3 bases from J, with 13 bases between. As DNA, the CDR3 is TGCGCCACCTCAGCAGACGGCTACGAGCAGTACTTC. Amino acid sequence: CATSADGYEQYF.

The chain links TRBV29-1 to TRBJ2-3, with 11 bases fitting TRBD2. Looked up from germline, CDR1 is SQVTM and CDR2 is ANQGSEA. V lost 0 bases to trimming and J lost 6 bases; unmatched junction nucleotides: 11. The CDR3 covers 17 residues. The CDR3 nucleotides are TGCAGCGTTGAAGATAGCGCGGTACTAGCGGGAGACGATACGCAGTATTTT. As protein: CSVEDSAVLAGDDTQYF.

The CDR3 here is CAISGSGTSDVETQYF. The DNA for the CDR3 is TGTGCCATCAGTGGTTCCGGGACTAGTGATGTTGAGACCCAGTACTTC. The chain uses TRBV10-3 and TRBJ2-5; 8 bases agree with TRBD2. The ends lost 4 bases at V and 5 bases at J; junction bases unmatched: 12. The CDR3 sequence is 16 residues long. The germline gives CDR1 ENHRY, CDR2 SYGVKD.

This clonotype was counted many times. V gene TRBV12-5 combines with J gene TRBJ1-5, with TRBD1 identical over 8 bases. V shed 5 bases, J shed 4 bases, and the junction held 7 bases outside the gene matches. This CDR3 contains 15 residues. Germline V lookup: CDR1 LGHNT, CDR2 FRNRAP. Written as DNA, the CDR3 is TGTGCTAGTGGTACCGGACAGGGCCTTAATCAGCCCCAGCATTTT. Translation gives CASGTGQGLNQPQHF.

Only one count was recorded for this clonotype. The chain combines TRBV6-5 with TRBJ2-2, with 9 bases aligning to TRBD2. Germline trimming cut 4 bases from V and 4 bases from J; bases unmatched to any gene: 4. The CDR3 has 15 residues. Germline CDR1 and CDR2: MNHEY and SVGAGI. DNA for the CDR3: TGTGCCAGCAGTTCAAATAGCGGGAGCACCGGGGAGCTGTTTTTT. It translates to CASSSNSGSTGELFF.

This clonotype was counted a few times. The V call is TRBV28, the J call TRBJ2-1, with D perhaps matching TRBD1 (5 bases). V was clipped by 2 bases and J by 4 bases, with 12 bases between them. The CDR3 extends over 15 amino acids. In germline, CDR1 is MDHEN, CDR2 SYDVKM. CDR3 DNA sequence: TGTGCCAGCAGTTTACAGGGCCAGATGTACAATGAGCAGTTCTTC. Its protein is CASSLQGQMYNEQFF.

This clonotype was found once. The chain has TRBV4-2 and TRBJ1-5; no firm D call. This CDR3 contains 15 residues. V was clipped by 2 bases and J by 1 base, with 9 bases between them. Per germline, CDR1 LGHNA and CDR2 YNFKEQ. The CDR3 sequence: CASSQYLDSNQPQHF. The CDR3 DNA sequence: TGTGCCAGCAGCCAATACTTGGACAGCAATCAGCCCCAGCATTTT.

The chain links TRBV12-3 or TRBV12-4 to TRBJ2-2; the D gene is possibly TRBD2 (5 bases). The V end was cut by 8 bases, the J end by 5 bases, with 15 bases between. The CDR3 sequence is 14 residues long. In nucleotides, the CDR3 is TGTGCCAGCCGTACCCTCACGGGAACCGGGGAGCTGTTTTTT. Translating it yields CASRTLTGTGELFF.

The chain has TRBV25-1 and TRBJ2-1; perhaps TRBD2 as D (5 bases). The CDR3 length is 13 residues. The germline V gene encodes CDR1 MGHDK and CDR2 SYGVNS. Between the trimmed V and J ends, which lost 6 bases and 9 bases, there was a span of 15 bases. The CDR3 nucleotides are TGTGCCAGCAGCCCCTCGCCCACTAGTGAGCAGTTCTTC. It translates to CASSPSPTSEQFF. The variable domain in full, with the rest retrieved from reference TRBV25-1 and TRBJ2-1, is EADIYQTPRYLVIGTGKKITLECSQTMGHDKMYWYQQDPGMELHLIHYSYGVNSTEKGDLSSESTVSRIRTEHFPLTLESARPSHTSQYLCASSPSPTSEQFFGPGTRLTVL.

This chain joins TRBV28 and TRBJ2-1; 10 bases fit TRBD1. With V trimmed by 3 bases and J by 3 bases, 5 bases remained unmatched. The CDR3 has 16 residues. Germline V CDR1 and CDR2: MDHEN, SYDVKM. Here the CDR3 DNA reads TGTGCCAGCAGTTTCCCCCGGACAGGGGGCTACAATGAGCAGTTCTTC. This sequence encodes CASSFPRTGGYNEQFF.

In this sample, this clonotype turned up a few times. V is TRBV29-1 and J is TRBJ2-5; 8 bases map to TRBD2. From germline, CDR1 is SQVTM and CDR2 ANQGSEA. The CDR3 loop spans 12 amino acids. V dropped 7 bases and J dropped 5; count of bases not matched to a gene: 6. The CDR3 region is CSAGGEQETQYF. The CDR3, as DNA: TGCAGCGCCGGGGGGGAGCAGGAGACCCAGTACTTC.

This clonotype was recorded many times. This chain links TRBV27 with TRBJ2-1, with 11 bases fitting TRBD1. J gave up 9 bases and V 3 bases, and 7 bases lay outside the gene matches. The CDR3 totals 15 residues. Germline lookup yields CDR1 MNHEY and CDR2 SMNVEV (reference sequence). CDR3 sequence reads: CASSLFGQGAGEQFF. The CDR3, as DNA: TGTGCCAGCAGTTTGTTCGGACAGGGGGCTGGTGAGCAGTTCTTC.

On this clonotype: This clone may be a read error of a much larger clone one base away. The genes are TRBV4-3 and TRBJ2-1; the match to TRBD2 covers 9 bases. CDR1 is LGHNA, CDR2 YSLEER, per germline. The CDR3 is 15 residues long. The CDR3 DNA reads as TGCTCCAGCAGTCTTAGCGGGAGAACGTACAATGAGCAGTTCTTC. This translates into CSSSLSGRTYNEQFF.

The CDR3 region has the DNA TGTGCCAGCAGCTTCCTACCTGAGGGGGAGCTGTTTTTT. Amino acids: CASSFLPEGELFF. This rearrangement joins TRBV7-3 to TRBJ2-2; D call uncertain. The CDR3 runs to 13 residues. Germline CDR1 reads SGHTA; CDR2 reads FQGTGA. Trimming pared 3 bases from V and 8 bases from J, leaving 10 bases between.

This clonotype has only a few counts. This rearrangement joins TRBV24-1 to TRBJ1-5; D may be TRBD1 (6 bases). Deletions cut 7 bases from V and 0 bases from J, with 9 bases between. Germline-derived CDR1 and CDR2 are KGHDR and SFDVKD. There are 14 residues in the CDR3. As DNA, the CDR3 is TGTGCCACCAGCCAGGGGTATAGCAATCAGCCCCAGCATTTT. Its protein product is CATSQGYSNQPQHF.

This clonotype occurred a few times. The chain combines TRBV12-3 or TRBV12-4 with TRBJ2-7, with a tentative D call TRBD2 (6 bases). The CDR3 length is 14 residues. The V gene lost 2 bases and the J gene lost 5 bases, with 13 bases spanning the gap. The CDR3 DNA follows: TGTGCCAGCAGTTTAACCGGGACTCCCCACGAGCAGTACTTC. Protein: CASSLTGTPHEQYF.

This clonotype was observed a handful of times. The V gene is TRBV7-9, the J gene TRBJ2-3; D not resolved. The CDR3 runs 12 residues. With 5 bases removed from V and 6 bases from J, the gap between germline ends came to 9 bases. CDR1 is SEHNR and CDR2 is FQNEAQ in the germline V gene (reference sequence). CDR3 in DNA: TGTGCCAGCAGCCTGATCCCCGATACGCAGTATTTT. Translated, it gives CASSLIPDTQYF. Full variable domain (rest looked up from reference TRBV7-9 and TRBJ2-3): DTGVSQNPRHKITKRGQNVTFRCDPISEHNRLYWYRQTLGQGPEFLTYFQNEAQLEKSRLLSDRFSAERPKGSFSTLEIQRTEQGDSAMYLCASSLIPDTQYFGPGTRLTVL.